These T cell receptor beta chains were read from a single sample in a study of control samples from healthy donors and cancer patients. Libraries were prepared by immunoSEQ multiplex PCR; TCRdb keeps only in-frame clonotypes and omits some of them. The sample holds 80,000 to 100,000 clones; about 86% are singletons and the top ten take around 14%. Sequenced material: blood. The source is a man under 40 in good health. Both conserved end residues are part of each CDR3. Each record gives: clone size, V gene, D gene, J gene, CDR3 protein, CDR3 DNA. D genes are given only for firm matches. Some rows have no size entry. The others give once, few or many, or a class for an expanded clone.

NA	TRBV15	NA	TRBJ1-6	CATSSREPSSPLHF	TGTGCCACCAGCAGCCGGGAGCCGAGTTCACCCCTCCACTTT
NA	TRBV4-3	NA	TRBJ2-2	CASSQDFLFGGELFF	TGCGCCAGCAGCCAAGATTTCCTATTTGGCGGGGAGCTGTTTTTT
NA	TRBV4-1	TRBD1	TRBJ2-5	CASSQTGQGGVKTQYF	TGCGCCAGCAGCCAAACGGGACAGGGGGGCGTGAAGACCCAGTACTTC
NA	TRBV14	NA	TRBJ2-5	CASSQVRGRETQYF	TGTGCCAGCAGCCAAGTCAGGGGACGGGAGACCCAGTACTTC
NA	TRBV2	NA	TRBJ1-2	CASSEDRAYGYTF	TGTGCCAGCAGTGAGGACAGAGCCTATGGCTACACCTTC
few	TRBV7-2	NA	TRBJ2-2	CASSMDYTNTGELFF	TGTGCCAGCAGCATGGACTACACGAACACCGGGGAGCTGTTTTTT
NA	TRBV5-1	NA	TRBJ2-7	CASSPEWGTYEQYF	TGCGCCAGCAGCCCCGAATGGGGGACGTACGAGCAGTACTTC
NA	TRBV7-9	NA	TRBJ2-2	CAIASGPEINTGELFF	TGTGCCATCGCCTCCGGCCCGGAAATAAACACCGGGGAGCTGTTTTTT
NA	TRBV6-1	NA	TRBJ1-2	CASSETRDYGGYTF	TGTGCCAGCAGTGAGACCAGGGATTACGGTGGCTACACCTTC
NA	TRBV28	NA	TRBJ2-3	CASKPRRGGGTDTQYF	TGTGCCAGCAAGCCCCGCAGGGGAGGGGGCACAGATACGCAGTATTTT
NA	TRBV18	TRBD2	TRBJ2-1	CASSPQTAGAGNEQFF	TGTGCCAGCTCACCTCAAACGGCGGGAGCTGGCAATGAGCAGTTCTTC